This passage covers 29 T cell receptor beta chains from one sample sequenced in a study of blood T cell repertoires in COVID-19. Generated by immunoSEQ multiplex PCR, the TCRdb table keeps only in-frame clones and is missing some. The sample records roughly 170,000 clones, 60% to 85% being singletons. Sequencing was performed on peripheral blood. The receptor source for this set is a woman in her sixties with COVID-19, enrolled during active disease.

This CDR3 is CASSLGQGVETQYF. For the CDR3, the DNA is TGTGCCAGCAGCTTGGGCCAGGGGGTGGAGACCCAGTACTTC. V usage is TRBV5-5 and J usage is TRBJ2-5, with 7 nucleotides matching TRBD1. Per the germline V gene, CDR1 is SGHKS and CDR2 is YYEKEE (reference sequence). After removal of 0 bases from V and 5 bases from J, the junction contained 4 bases not matched to a gene. This CDR3 contains 14 residues.

The table lists this clone with a count of one. The V and J genes are TRBV9 and TRBJ1-1, with D perhaps TRBD1 (6 bases). V lost 1 base and J lost 6, with 7 bases in between. Germline CDR1 reads SGDLS; CDR2 reads YYNGEE. This CDR3 is built from 12 residues. The chain's CDR3 is CASSVTGSEAFF. CDR3 bases: TGTGCCAGCAGCGTAACAGGGTCTGAAGCTTTCTTT.

In this sample, this clone turned up once. The rearrangement uses TRBV4-2 and TRBJ1-1; D is perhaps TRBD1 (6 bases). V lost 0 bases and J 9 bases, leaving 17 bases between the germline ends. The CDR3 totals 15 residues. In germline, CDR1 is LGHNA, CDR2 YNFKEQ. The CDR3 DNA reads TGTGCCAGCAGCCAAGAGGGAGGGCAGGGGTTTAAAGCTTTCTTT. Protein product: CASSQEGGQGFKAFF.

The chain uses TRBV6-5 and TRBJ2-5; 8 nucleotides match TRBD1. This CDR3 contains 14 residues. The germline gives CDR1 MNHEY, CDR2 SVGAGI. J gave up 5 bases and V 6 bases, and 8 bases lay outside the gene matches. As DNA, the CDR3 is TGTGCCAGCAGCCCGGGACAGGTGACCGAGACCCAGTACTTC. Translated: CASSPGQVTETQYF.

The chain links TRBV5-1 to TRBJ2-7, with TRBD1 matching over 8 bases. The CDR3 spans 16 residues. V lost 4 bases and J lost 0; bases outside the gene matches: 9. Looked up from germline, CDR1 is SGHRS and CDR2 is YFSETQ. CDR3 loop: CASSPGTTGVSYEQYF. The DNA for the CDR3 is TGCGCCAGCAGCCCGGGGACGACAGGGGTCTCCTACGAGCAGTACTTC.

The J gene is TRBJ2-3, the V gene TRBV30, with TRBD1 matching over 7 bases. The CDR3 covers 15 residues. CDR1 is GTSNPN and CDR2 is SVGIG in the germline V gene (reference sequence). Trimming took 2 bases from V and 0 from J; bases not matched to a gene: 5. CDR3 sequence reads: CAWSMPTGSTDTQYF. CDR3 DNA: TGTGCCTGGAGTATGCCGACAGGGAGCACAGATACGCAGTATTTT.

This clone was seen more than once but under ten times. V and J are TRBV1 and TRBJ2-7; the table's D call, TRBD1, has no DNA check behind it. TRBV1 is termed a pseudogene. CDR3 length equals 14 residues. For the CDR3, the DNA is TGCACCAGCAGACACTGGGCCCTCTCCTACGAGCAGTACTTC. Protein product: CTSRHWALSYEQYF.

The chain recombines TRBV10-3 with TRBJ1-1; tentatively, D is TRBD1 (6 bases). This CDR3 is built from 13 residues. Germline CDR1 ENHRY, CDR2 SYGVKD. The germline V and J ends were trimmed by 6 bases and 7 bases, with 15 bases remaining between them. This chain's CDR3 is CAISATGLDEAFF. As DNA, the CDR3 is TGTGCCATCAGCGCTACAGGGCTGGATGAAGCTTTCTTT.

This clone was counted a few times. The V gene is TRBV7-6, the J gene TRBJ2-2; 8 bases fit TRBD2. This CDR3 comprises 16 residues. The V segment lost 4 bases and the J segment 5 bases; nucleotides outside the gene matches: 9. Germline V gene lookup returns CDR1 SGHVS and CDR2 FNYEAQ. CDR3 sequence: CASSSGRASGTGELFF. The DNA for the CDR3 is TGTGCCAGCAGCTCGGGAAGGGCTAGCGGGACCGGGGAGCTGTTTTTT. The full variable domain, rest sourced from reference TRBV7-6 and TRBJ2-2, is GAGVSQSPRYKVTKRGQDVALRCDPISGHVSLYWYRQALGQGPEFLTYFNYEAQQDKSGLPNDRFSAERPEGSISTLTIQRTEQRDSAMYRCASSSGRASGTGELFFGEGSRLTVL.

The gene calls are TRBV28 and TRBJ1-1, with D maybe TRBD1 (6 bases). Looked up from germline, CDR1 is MDHEN and CDR2 is SYDVKM. The CDR3 consists of 14 residues. V was clipped by 5 bases and J by 10 bases, with 20 bases between them. The CDR3 reads CASSIPDGGARAFF. The CDR3 bases are TGTGCCAGCAGTATTCCCGATGGGGGGGCTCGAGCTTTCTTT. Variable domain in full (rest from reference TRBV28 and TRBJ1-1): DVKVTQSSRYLVKRTGEKVFLECVQDMDHENMFWYRQDPGLGLRLIYFSYDVKMKEKGDIPEGYSVSREKKERFSLILESASTNQTSMYLCASSIPDGGARAFFGQGTRLTVV.

The CDR3: CATSEDRWDGYTF. The CDR3 DNA reads as TGTGCCACCAGTGAGGACAGGTGGGATGGCTACACCTTC. V is TRBV24-1 and J is TRBJ1-2; 7 positions match TRBD1. The germline CDR1 and CDR2 sequences are KGHDR and SFDVKD. CDR3 length: 13 residues. Unmatched junction bases numbered 4, after V lost 4 bases and J lost 6 bases.

V usage is TRBV6-6 and J usage is TRBJ2-7; 7 positions match TRBD1. After removal of 5 bases from V and 3 bases from J, the junction contained 1 base not matched to a gene. Germline V gene sequence: CDR1 MNHNY, CDR2 SVGAGI (reference sequence). CDR3 length equals 12 residues. The CDR3 bases are TGTGCCAGCAGTCGACAGGGCTACGAGCAGTACGTC. It codes for CASSRQGYEQYV.

The V gene is TRBV7-6, the J gene TRBJ2-3, with D uncertain. The CDR3 is 15 residues long. V was clipped by 9 bases and J by 0 bases, with 16 bases between them. In germline, CDR1 is SGHVS, CDR2 FNYEAQ. This CDR3 reads CASSLADGSTDTQYF. The DNA for the CDR3 is TGTGCCAGTAGCCTGGCGGATGGGAGCACAGATACGCAGTATTTT.

This clone was seen a few times. The rearrangement links TRBV28 to TRBJ2-2; 9 bases map to TRBD1. Trimming at V came to 6 bases and at J to 4 bases, leaving 0 bases not matched to a gene. CDR1 MDHEN and CDR2 SYDVKM come from the germline V gene. The CDR3 loop spans 13 amino acids. The CDR3 is CASRGQGTGELFF. As DNA, the CDR3 is TGTGCCAGCAGGGGACAGGGCACCGGGGAGCTGTTTTTT.

The chain combines TRBV30 with TRBJ2-1; unclear D gene. The CDR3 sequence is 13 residues long. V was clipped by 0 bases and J by 8 bases, with 11 bases between them. Germline V gene data show CDR1 as GTSNPN and CDR2 as SVGIG (reference sequence). In DNA form, the CDR3 reads TGTGCCTGGAGTGTCCATCTAGTTGATGAGCAGTTCTTC. This encodes CAWSVHLVDEQFF. Filled out from reference TRBV30 and TRBJ2-1, the complete variable domain reads SQTIHQWPATLVQPVGSPLSLECTVEGTSNPNLYWYRQAAGRGLQLLFYSVGIGQISSEVPQNLSASRPQDRQFILSSKKLLLSDSGFYLCAWSVHLVDEQFFGPGTRLTVL.

This clone occurred once. CDR3 loop: CASSPGTGTTGELFF. The CDR3 bases are TGCGCCAGCAGCCCTGGGACAGGGACCACCGGGGAGCTGTTTTTT. The chain carries TRBV5-1 and TRBJ2-2; TRBD1 agrees at 9 bases. The CDR3 runs to 15 residues. The germline V gene encodes CDR1 SGHRS and CDR2 YFSETQ. Trimming removed 4 bases from V and 4 bases from J; junction bases left unmatched: 5.

The rearrangement links TRBV19 to TRBJ2-1; TRBD1 aligns across 8 bases. The J segment lost 9 bases and the V segment lost 10 bases, leaving 8 bases of the junction unmatched. Germline values: CDR1 LNHDA, CDR2 SQIVND (reference sequence). This CDR3 is 12 amino acids long. The CDR3 DNA follows: TGTGCCACCGGGACAGGCGTTAGTGAGCAGTTCTTC. It translates to CATGTGVSEQFF.

This chain links TRBV5-1 with TRBJ2-5, with a weak D call TRBD2 (6 bases). The V gene's germline CDR1 is SGHRS and CDR2 YFSETQ. V was cut by 0 bases and J by 2 bases, with 17 bases left in between. The CDR3 has 17 residues. The CDR3 nucleotides are TGCGCCAGCAGCTTGGGTGGGGGGAGACTTGTTCAAGAGACCCAGTACTTC. Its translation: CASSLGGGRLVQETQYF.

The V call is TRBV5-1, the J call TRBJ2-1, with TRBD1 matching over 8 bases. V lost 7 bases and J lost 8; bases outside the gene matches: 11. This CDR3 is built from 14 residues. Germline values: CDR1 SGHRS, CDR2 YFSETQ. Written as DNA, the CDR3 is TGCGCCAGCCAACAGGGGGGAGCCCTCGATGAGCAGTTCTTC. This translates into CASQQGGALDEQFF.

This clone was detected once. This sequence joins TRBV5-5 and TRBJ1-6, with D maybe TRBD1 (5 bases). This CDR3 has 15 residues. V lost 0 bases and J lost 8, with 12 bases in between. Germline CDR1 SGHKS, CDR2 YYEKEE (reference sequence). The CDR3 DNA reads TGTGCCAGCAGCTTGGAGTCAGGGCGTTATTCACCCCTCCACTTT. Translated: CASSLESGRYSPLHF.

There are a few counts of this clone. The chain links TRBV27 to TRBJ2-1; TRBD2 matches at 11 bases. The CDR3 contains 18 residues. Germline V gene data show CDR1 as MNHEY and CDR2 as SMNVEV (reference sequence). J was trimmed by 0 bases and V by 2 bases; bases with no gene match: 6. The CDR3 DNA reads as TGTGCCAGCAGTTTAGCTACTAGCGGGGGTAGCTCCTACAATGAGCAGTTCTTC. It encodes CASSLATSGGSSYNEQFF.

This clone was found a few times. The chain employs TRBV27 and TRBJ2-1, with 13 bases fitting TRBD2. J gave up 7 bases and V 3 bases, and 6 bases lay outside the gene matches. Germline V gene lookup returns CDR1 MNHEY and CDR2 SMNVEV (reference sequence). The CDR3 consists of 16 residues. The CDR3 DNA follows: TGTGCCAGCAGTTTGTCCGGGACTAGCGGGAATAATGAGCAGTTCTTC. Protein product: CASSLSGTSGNNEQFF.

This sequence joins TRBV18 and TRBJ1-5, with 7 bases lining up with TRBD1. V was clipped by 4 bases and J by 11 bases; unmatched bases: 17. Germline assignment: CDR1 KGHSH and CDR2 LQKENI. This CDR3 comprises 16 residues. The CDR3 nucleotides read TGTGCCAGCTCACTTGGTACCGGGACAGCCTCTTTGGCCCAGCATTTT. Its protein product is CASSLGTGTASLAQHF.

The chain joins TRBV19 to TRBJ2-1; 8 nucleotides align to TRBD2. The CDR3 consists of 14 residues. J lost 9 bases, V lost 3 bases, and 7 bases had no gene match. CDR1 and CDR2 from the germline V gene are LNHDA and SQIVND (reference sequence). The CDR3 DNA is TGTGCCAGTAGTATGGGGACTAGGGTGAGTGAGCAGTTCTTC. It is translated as CASSMGTRVSEQFF.

The chain is built from TRBV6-2 or TRBV6-3 and TRBJ2-3; TRBD2 agrees at 7 bases. Germline V gives CDR1 MNHEY, CDR2 SVGEGT. This CDR3 has 16 residues. The J segment lost 0 bases and the V segment lost 5 bases, leaving 8 bases of the junction unmatched. The CDR3: CASSGSLAVSTDTQYF. Written as DNA, the CDR3 is TGTGCCAGCAGTGGATCTCTAGCGGTTAGCACAGATACGCAGTATTTT.

This chain links TRBV6-6 with TRBJ2-2, with 7 positions matching TRBD1. Germline CDR1 MNHNY, CDR2 SVGAGI (reference sequence). The CDR3 runs 13 residues. V lost 6 bases to trimming and J lost 8 bases; unmatched junction nucleotides: 6. CDR3 sequence (DNA): TGTGCCAGCAGCCGACAGGGAACGGGGGAGCTGTTTTTT. Translated, it gives CASSRQGTGELFF.

The V call is TRBV29-1, the J call TRBJ2-1; D may be TRBD2 (6 bases). The V end lost 1 base, the J end lost 4 bases, and 11 bases lay between the germline ends. Germline V lookup: CDR1 SQVTM, CDR2 ANQGSEA. The CDR3 is 14 amino acids. CDR3 sequence (DNA): TGCAGCGTTGAAGCGGGAGATATATACAATGAGCAGTTCTTC. Translated, it gives CSVEAGDIYNEQFF.

The V call is TRBV5-4, the J call TRBJ2-5, with 10 bases aligning to TRBD2. The CDR3 runs to 14 residues. The germline gives CDR1 SGHNT, CDR2 YYREEE (reference sequence). Losses at the gene ends were 5 bases for V and 2 bases for J; bases not matched to a gene: 3. CDR3 sequence reads: CASRLAGVQETQYF. The CDR3 nucleotides read TGTGCCAGCAGGCTAGCGGGGGTTCAAGAGACCCAGTACTTC.

This chain uses TRBV5-1 with TRBJ2-3; D remains ambiguous. Germline V gene data show CDR1 as SGHRS and CDR2 as YFSETQ. V lost 4 bases and J lost 0, with 3 bases in between. The CDR3 is 12 amino acids. This CDR3 is CASSRSTDTQYF. The CDR3 region has the DNA TGCGCCAGCAGCCGTAGCACAGATACGCAGTATTTT.